The next 14 T cell receptor beta chains were all read from a single sample in a study of human versus mouse CDR3 diversity and MHC coevolution. The data were produced by immunoSEQ multiplex PCR, yet TCRdb's version contains in-frame clones alone and is incomplete. This table has 50,000 to 65,000 clones, about 94% appearing once. Sequenced: naive CD4+ T cells from blood. Sample subset: CD45RO-negative CD62L-positive naive CD4 T cells. The receptor set was obtained from a person between 55 and 69 years old in good health.

This clone has only one observation. The J gene is TRBJ2-5, the V gene TRBV18; no reliable D call. CDR1 is KGHSH and CDR2 is LQKENI in the germline V gene. Trimming cost V 0 bases and J 2 bases, with 10 bases left between them. This CDR3 spans 15 amino acids. In DNA, the CDR3 is TGTGCCAGCTCACCACCATCACTACCTCAAGAGACCCAGTACTTC. It is translated as CASSPPSLPQETQYF.

Turning to this clone: Other nucleotide sequences from this sample produce the same CDR3. The rearrangement uses TRBV5-1 and TRBJ2-2; 9 bases are a match to TRBD1. The CDR3 runs 15 residues. V shed 4 bases and J 5 bases; nucleotides not matched to a gene: 6. CDR1 and CDR2 (germline): SGHRS, YFSETQ. CDR3: CASSPGQGGTGELFF. In nucleotides, the CDR3 is TGCGCCAGCAGCCCGGGACAGGGTGGGACCGGGGAGCTGTTTTTT. Supplemented by reference TRBV5-1 and TRBJ2-2, the full variable domain reads KAGVTQTPRYLIKTRGQQVTLSCSPISGHRSVSWYQQTPGQGLQFLFEYFSETQRNKGNFPGRFSGRQFSNSRSEMNVSTLELGDSALYLCASSPGQGGTGELFFGEGSRLTVL.

The V gene is TRBV7-7, the J gene TRBJ2-1, with 12 positions matching TRBD2. CDR3 size: 14 residues. The germline V gene encodes CDR1 SSHAT and CDR2 FNYEAQ (reference sequence). V gave up 5 bases and J gave up 8 bases; unmatched junction bases: 4. For the CDR3, the DNA is TGTGCCAGCAGCCCGGGACTAGCGGGCGATGAGCAGTTCTTC. Amino acids: CASSPGLAGDEQFF.

The chain carries TRBV5-1 and TRBJ2-7; 7 positions agree with TRBD1. Germline V gives CDR1 SGHRS, CDR2 YFSETQ. CDR3 size: 14 residues. Germline trimming cut 3 bases from V and 7 bases from J; bases unmatched to any gene: 10. The CDR3 DNA sequence: TGCGCCAGCAGCTCCACAGGGGCCCTGGGGGAGCAGTACTTC. This codes for CASSSTGALGEQYF.

The chain recombines TRBV6-7 with TRBJ2-4; 12 bases fit TRBD2. TRBV6-7 is an ORF, and what it does is uncertain. With V trimmed by 4 bases and J by 0 bases, 4 bases remained unmatched. The CDR3 length is 17 residues. The CDR3 loop is CASSFGLAGLAKNIQYF. The CDR3 DNA reads TGTGCCAGCAGTTTCGGACTAGCGGGATTAGCCAAAAACATTCAGTACTTC.

The chain links TRBV7-3 to TRBJ2-2; 9 nucleotides agree with TRBD2. The CDR3 is made up of 16 amino acids. Germline CDR1 is SGHTA and CDR2 is FQGTGA. J gave up 6 bases and V 2 bases, and 7 bases lay outside the gene matches. CDR3 nucleotides: TGTGCCAGCAGCTTAGGAGCGGGAGGTACCCCCGGGGAGCTGTTTTTT. Translated, it gives CASSLGAGGTPGELFF.

Details on this clone: Relative to the germline gene, one junction end is altered; a read error may explain this. CDR3: CASSPYGGFTGEPFF. CDR3 DNA sequence: TGTGCCAGTAGCCCCTACGGGGGTTTCACCGGGGAGCCGTTTTTT. This chain links TRBV19 with TRBJ2-2; possible D gene TRBD2, 6 bases. In germline, CDR1 is LNHDA, CDR2 SQIVND (reference sequence). The CDR3 sequence is 15 residues long.

This rearrangement joins TRBV11-3 to TRBJ1-1, with 7 bases lining up with TRBD1. The CDR3 sequence is 13 residues long. Germline V gives CDR1 SGHNT, CDR2 YENEEA. Losses at the gene ends were 5 bases for V and 6 bases for J; bases not matched to a gene: 6. The CDR3 DNA follows: TGTGCCAGCAGCCCCGGACAGGACTCTGAAGCTTTCTTT. It encodes CASSPGQDSEAFF. The full variable domain, in which reference TRBV11-3 and TRBJ1-1 provide the parts outside the CDR3, is EAGVVQSPRYKIIEKKQPVAFWCNPISGHNTLYWYLQNLGQGPELLIRYENEEAVDDSQLPKDRFSAERLKGVDSTLKIQPAELGDSAVYLCASSPGQDSEAFFGQGTRLTVV.

This chain uses TRBV21-1 with TRBJ2-7; TRBD1 is the table's D call and was not checked against the DNA. TRBV21-1 is flagged as a pseudogene. CDR3 length: 18 amino acids. CDR3 nucleotides: TGTGCCAGCAGCAAATTCCAACCTCGGACAGGGGGAACCTACGAGCAGTACTTC. This gives the protein CASSKFQPRTGGTYEQYF.

The V and J genes are TRBV7-9 and TRBJ1-1; the match to TRBD1 covers 9 bases. The J segment lost 4 bases and the V segment lost 5 bases, leaving 8 bases of the junction unmatched. Germline V lookup: CDR1 SEHNR, CDR2 FQNEAQ (reference sequence). This CDR3 is built from 15 residues. CDR3 residues: CASSPRTGAITEAFF. The CDR3 coding sequence is TGTGCCAGCAGCCCCCGGACAGGGGCAATCACTGAAGCTTTCTTT.

The chain uses TRBV19 and TRBJ2-7; 7 bases are shared with TRBD1. This CDR3 spans 14 amino acids. Germline V gene data show CDR1 as LNHDA and CDR2 as SQIVND (reference sequence). The V and J ends lost 3 bases and 0 bases, in that order; junction bases with no gene match: 2. CDR3 bases: TGTGCCAGTAGTATTAGGGACAGCTCCTACGAGCAGTACTTC. This sequence encodes CASSIRDSSYEQYF.

The J gene is TRBJ2-3, the V gene TRBV19; D may be TRBD1 (6 bases). Trimming cost V 8 bases and J 1 base, with 13 bases left between them. The CDR3 contains 14 residues. The germline CDR1 and CDR2 sequences are LNHDA and SQIVND (reference sequence). CDR3 loop: CASWGLGGTDTQYF. CDR3 in DNA: TGTGCCAGTTGGGGGCTAGGTGGCACAGATACGCAGTATTTT.

V gene TRBV29-1 combines with J gene TRBJ2-5, with 9 nucleotides matching TRBD1. Germline loops: CDR1 SQVTM, CDR2 ANQGSEA. Germline trimming cut 7 bases from V and 4 bases from J; bases unmatched to any gene: 4. This CDR3 is built from 12 residues. CDR3 nucleotides: TGCAGCGCTGGGGACAGGGCAGAGACCCAGTACTTC. This sequence encodes CSAGDRAETQYF.

The CDR3 coding sequence is TGCGCCAGCAGGTACGGCGGGGTTAGCACAGATACGCAGTATTTT. This gives the protein CASRYGGVSTDTQYF. The chain links TRBV5-1 to TRBJ2-3; the D gene is possibly TRBD2 (6 bases). Trimming stripped 5 bases from V and 0 bases from J, with 13 bases between. Germline lookup yields CDR1 SGHRS and CDR2 YFSETQ. CDR3 size: 15 residues.